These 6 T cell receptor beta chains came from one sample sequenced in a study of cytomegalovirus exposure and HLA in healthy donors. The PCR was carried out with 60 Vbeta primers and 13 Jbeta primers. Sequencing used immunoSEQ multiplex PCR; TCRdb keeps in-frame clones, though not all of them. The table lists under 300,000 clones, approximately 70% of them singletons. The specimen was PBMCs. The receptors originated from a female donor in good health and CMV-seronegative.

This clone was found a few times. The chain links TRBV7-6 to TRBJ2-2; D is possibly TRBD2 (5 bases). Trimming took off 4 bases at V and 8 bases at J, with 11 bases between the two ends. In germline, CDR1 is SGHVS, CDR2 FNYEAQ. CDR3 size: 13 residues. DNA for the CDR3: TGTGCCAGCAGCTCGCGGGTGGATGGGGAGCTGTTTTTT. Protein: CASSSRVDGELFF.

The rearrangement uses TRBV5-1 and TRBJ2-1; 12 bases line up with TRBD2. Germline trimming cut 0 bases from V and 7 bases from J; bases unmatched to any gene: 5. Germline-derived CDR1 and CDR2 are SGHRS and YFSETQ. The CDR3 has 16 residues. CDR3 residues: CASSLGTSGAGNEQFF. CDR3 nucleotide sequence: TGCGCCAGCAGCTTGGGGACTAGCGGGGCTGGGAATGAGCAGTTCTTC.

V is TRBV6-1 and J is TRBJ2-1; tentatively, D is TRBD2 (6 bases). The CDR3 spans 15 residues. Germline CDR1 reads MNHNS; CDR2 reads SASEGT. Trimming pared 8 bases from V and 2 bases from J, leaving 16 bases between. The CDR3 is CASCGGIEPYNEQFF. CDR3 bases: TGTGCCAGCTGTGGCGGGATCGAACCCTACAATGAGCAGTTCTTC.

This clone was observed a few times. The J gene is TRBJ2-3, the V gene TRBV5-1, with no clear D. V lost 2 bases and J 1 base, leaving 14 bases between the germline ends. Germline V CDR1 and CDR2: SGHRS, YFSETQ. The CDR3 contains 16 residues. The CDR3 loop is CASSFFGPSRTDTQYF. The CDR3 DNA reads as TGCGCCAGCAGCTTTTTCGGTCCGAGCCGCACAGATACGCAGTATTTT.

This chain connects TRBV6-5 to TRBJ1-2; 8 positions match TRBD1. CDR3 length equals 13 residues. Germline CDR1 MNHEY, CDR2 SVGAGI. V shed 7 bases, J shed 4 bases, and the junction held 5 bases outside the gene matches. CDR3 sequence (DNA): TGTGCCAGCAATCTAGACAGGGGCTATGGCTACACCTTC. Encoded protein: CASNLDRGYGYTF.

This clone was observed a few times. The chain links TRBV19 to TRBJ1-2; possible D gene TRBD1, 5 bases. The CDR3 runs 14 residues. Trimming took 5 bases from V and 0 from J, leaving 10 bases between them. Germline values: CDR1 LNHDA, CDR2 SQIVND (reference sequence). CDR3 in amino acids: CASSVTGSNYGYTF. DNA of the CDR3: TGTGCCAGTAGTGTAACAGGTTCTAACTATGGCTACACCTTC.